Listed below are T cell receptor beta chains from one sample, sequenced in a study of human thymus T cells. Some clones are missing from TCRdb's copy, which holds only in-frame ones; the method was immunoSEQ multiplex PCR. The repertoire holds roughly 120,000 clones, with around 96% as singletons. Material: thymus tissue. These TCRs come from a boy under two years old with a congenital heart defect but otherwise immunologically healthy. Both conserved end residues are part of each CDR3. D genes are given only for firm matches. Clone size is stated in some rows and not others, as once, few, many or a class when expanded.

13	once	TRBJ1-2	-	TRBV5-1	CASSSSPDGGYTF	TGCGCCAGCAGCTCCAGCCCGGACGGCGGCTACACCTTC
18	-	TRBJ2-2	-	TRBV9	CASSVGPPMTTNTGELFF	TGTGCCAGCAGCGTAGGGCCACCGATGACAACGAACACCGGGGAGCTGTTTTTT
14	-	TRBJ1-5	-	TRBV19	CASSISGTHQPQHF	TGTGCCAGTAGTATTTCGGGTACTCATCAGCCCCAGCATTTT
16	-	TRBJ2-3	-	TRBV9	CASSVGGGYEADTQYF	TGTGCCAGCAGCGTAGGTGGGGGTTATGAGGCAGATACGCAGTATTTT
21	few	TRBJ2-1	TRBD2	TRBV12-5	CASGSLDRGTSGGGSYNEQFF	TGTGCTAGTGGCTCCCTTGACCGGGGGACTAGCGGGGGAGGCTCCTACAATGAGCAGTTCTTC
15	-	TRBJ2-5	-	TRBV5-4	CAAVRKGGYQETQYF	TGTGCCGCTGTACGTAAGGGGGGGTACCAAGAGACCCAGTACTTC
17	-	TRBJ2-2	-	TRBV15	CATSREGGASRAGELFF	TGTGCCACCAGCAGAGAGGGCGGGGCCTCCAGGGCCGGGGAGCTGTTTTTT
12	once	TRBJ1-2	TRBD1	TRBV30	CASPAGQGGYTF	TGTGCCTCGCCGGCAGGACAGGGCGGCTACACCTTC
17	once	TRBJ2-3	TRBD2	TRBV5-1	CASSLGGPGTKTDTQYF	TGCGCCAGCAGCTTGGGAGGCCCGGGGACTAAAACAGATACGCAGTATTTT
14	-	TRBJ2-7	-	TRBV2	CASSEGWDTYEQYF	TGTGCCAGCAGTGAAGGATGGGATACCTACGAGCAGTACTTC
16	-	TRBJ1-4	-	TRBV4-1	CASSQASGGRYEKLFF	TGCGCCAGCAGCCAGGCGAGTGGAGGGAGGTATGAAAAACTGTTTTTT
15	-	TRBJ1-1	-	TRBV4-2	CASSRNGRRNTEAFF	TGTGCCAGCAGCCGAAACGGCCGGAGAAACACTGAAGCTTTCTTT
16	-	TRBJ2-6	-	TRBV9	CASSVGTVSGANVLTF	TGTGCCAGCAGCGTAGGTACGGTCTCTGGGGCCAACGTCCTGACTTTC
13	-	TRBJ1-4	-	TRBV2	CASSQGANEKLFF	TGTGCCAGCAGCCAGGGTGCTAATGAAAAACTGTTTTTT
9	-	TRBJ1-2	TRBD1	TRBV29-1	CSDNRGLSF	TGCAGCGACAACAGGGGGCTTTCCTTC
14	-	TRBJ2-7	-	TRBV27	CASSLTLSSYEQYF	TGTGCCAGCAGTTTGACCCTCAGCTCCTACGAGCAGTACTTC
16	-	TRBJ2-1	TRBD2	TRBV4-3	CASSLRRGGGANEQFF	TGCGCCAGCAGCCTAAGACGGGGCGGGGGGGCCAATGAGCAGTTCTTC
17	-	TRBJ2-7	TRBD2	TRBV7-2	CASSGTSGAIATYEQYF	TGTGCCAGCAGCGGGACTAGCGGGGCGATCGCCACCTACGAGCAGTACTTC
14	once	TRBJ1-1	-	TRBV9	CARTDRSMNTEAFF	TGTGCCAGAACCGACAGATCCATGAACACTGAAGCTTTCTTT
15	-	TRBJ1-2	-	TRBV6-1	CASSEAVTGSYGYTF	TGTGCCAGCAGTGAAGCGGTGACAGGTTCCTATGGCTACACCTTC
12	-	TRBJ1-1	-	TRBV2	CASTKRNTEAFF	TGTGCCAGCACCAAACGGAACACTGAAGCTTTCTTT
14	-	TRBJ1-5	-	TRBV4-1	CASSQGDGNQPQHF	TGCGCCAGCAGCCAAGGGGACGGCAATCAGCCCCAGCATTTT
16	-	TRBJ2-1	TRBD2	TRBV7-9	CASSFRLAGTYNEQFF	TGTGCCAGCAGCTTCCGACTAGCGGGGACCTACAATGAGCAGTTCTTC
14	-	TRBJ2-2	-	TRBV19	CASSKGEYTGELFF	TGTGCCAGTAGTAAAGGAGAGTACACCGGGGAGCTGTTTTTT
14	-	TRBJ1-4	-	TRBV7-9	CASSLNEGCEKLFF	TGTGCCAGCAGCTTGAATGAGGGGTGCGAAAAACTGTTTTTT
13	-	TRBJ1-5	-	TRBV5-5	CASSTGTREPQHF	TGTGCCAGCAGCACCGGGACAAGGGAACCCCAGCATTTT
12	-	TRBJ2-7	-	TRBV29-1	CSVSGTRYEQYF	TGCAGCGTTAGCGGGACACGCTACGAGCAGTACTTC
20	-	TRBJ2-1	TRBD2	TRBV4-3	CASSQGWWNSGGFSYNEQFF	TGCGCCAGCAGCCAAGGGTGGTGGAATAGCGGGGGGTTCTCCTACAATGAGCAGTTCTTC
15	-	TRBJ1-2	-	TRBV14	CASSQEAWTAYGYTF	TGTGCCAGCAGCCAAGAAGCGTGGACAGCCTATGGCTACACCTTC
14	-	TRBJ2-7	TRBD2	TRBV7-2	CASSPSGGGYEQYF	TGTGCCAGCAGCCCTAGCGGGGGCGGCTACGAGCAGTACTTC
17	-	TRBJ1-6	-	TRBV7-6	CASSASTREPYNSPLHF	TGTGCCAGCAGCGCGAGCACCAGGGAACCCTATAATTCACCCCTCCACTTT
15	-	TRBJ1-3	-	TRBV5-6	CASSLKRDSGNTIYF	TGTGCCAGCAGCCTCAAAAGGGACTCTGGAAACACCATATATTTT
13	-	TRBJ2-2	-	TRBV25-1	CASSPSGAGELFF	TGTGCCAGCAGCCCCTCGGGGGCCGGGGAGCTGTTTTTT
13	once	TRBJ2-6	-	TRBV30	CAWNDSGANVLTF	TGTGCCTGGAATGACTCTGGGGCCAACGTCCTGACTTTC
13	-	TRBJ2-5	TRBD1	TRBV29-1	CSVQGQGQETQYF	TGCAGCGTCCAGGGACAGGGCCAAGAGACCCAGTACTTC
13	-	TRBJ2-1	-	TRBV5-8	CASSFGTYNEQFF	TGTGCCAGCAGCTTCGGAACCTACAATGAGCAGTTCTTC
15	-	TRBJ1-1	-	TRBV27	CASSYGGYLNTEAFF	TGTGCCAGCAGTTATGGGGGGTACCTGAACACTGAAGCTTTCTTT
19	once	TRBJ2-7	-	TRBV30	CAWSVPKGPLLPSSYEQYF	TGTGCCTGGAGTGTACCCAAGGGACCCCTACTTCCGAGCTCCTACGAGCAGTACTTC
15	-	TRBJ2-3	-	TRBV4-3	CASSQSFAVSDTQYF	TGCGCCAGCAGCCAATCTTTTGCTGTTTCTGATACGCAGTATTTT
18	once	TRBJ1-6	TRBD1	TRBV28	CASSRDRASGSYNSPLHF	TGTGCCAGCAGTCGGGACAGGGCCTCCGGCTCCTATAATTCACCCCTCCACTTT
14	-	TRBJ2-5	-	TRBV6-1	CASSRTERVETQYF	TGTGCCAGCAGCCGCACTGAAAGGGTCGAGACCCAGTACTTC
15	-	TRBJ2-5	-	TRBV15	CATSRDQGRGETQYF	TGTGCCACCAGCAGAGATCAGGGGCGCGGGGAGACCCAGTACTTC
11	-	TRBJ1-3	-	TRBV5-3	CARSSENTIYF	TGTGCCAGAAGCAGTGAAAACACCATATATTTT
17	-	TRBJ2-2	TRBD1	TRBV30	CAWRDRAPQFITGELFF	TGTGCCTGGCGGGACAGGGCCCCGCAGTTCATCACCGGGGAGCTGTTTTTT
16	-	TRBJ1-2	-	TRBV4-2	CASSQDEAGTSYGYTF	TGTGCCAGCAGCCAAGATGAGGCAGGGACAAGCTATGGCTACACCTTC
14	-	TRBJ1-3	-	TRBV19	CAPGGGLSGNTIYF	TGTGCCCCCGGTGGAGGCCTGAGTGGAAACACCATATATTTT
16	once	TRBJ2-5	TRBD2	TRBV4-1	CASSQETSGGQETQYF	TGCGCCAGCAGCCAAGAAACTAGCGGGGGGCAAGAGACCCAGTACTTC
18	-	TRBJ2-3	TRBD2	TRBV7-2	CASSFGTSGGPSTDTQYF	TGTGCCAGCAGCTTTGGGACTAGCGGGGGCCCGAGCACAGATACGCAGTATTTT
19	once	TRBJ2-3	TRBD2	TRBV7-2	CASSPRTSGGPPITDTQYF	TGTGCCAGCAGCCCGCGGACTAGCGGGGGCCCACCCATCACAGATACGCAGTATTTT
15	few	TRBJ1-1	-	TRBV18	CASSLTGQPNSEAFF	TGTGCCAGCTCACTCACAGGACAGCCTAACTCTGAAGCTTTCTTT
11	-	TRBJ1-2	TRBD1	TRBV20-1	CSFRGQDGYTF	TGCAGTTTCAGGGGGCAGGATGGCTACACCTTC
13	-	TRBJ2-7	-	TRBV27	CASSTESSYEQYF	TGTGCCAGCAGTACCGAAAGCTCCTACGAGCAGTACTTC